This TCR beta chain was observed in a study of blood T cell repertoires in COVID-19. Study-wide context: Researchers got acute and convalescent COVID-19 samples from the United States, Italy and Spain. Sources were T cells, B-cell-depleted T cells, or PBMCs; the material itself was cDNA or gDNA.

Study processing details: Amplification of reference gene primers was used by the study to estimate nucleated cell counts. Sequenced by immunoSEQ multiplex PCR; TCRdb stores in-frame clones only, minus some. V, J and clone size are those of that table, while D and trimming were read from the DNA. Of 59,000 or so clones listed, around 79% were seen once; the top ten hold approximately 3.5%. The sequenced sample was peripheral blood. The sequence came from a man in his 60s with acute or convalescent COVID-19.

The CDR3 DNA is TGTGCCAGCAGCCAAGAGGGGACAGGGGCCCTGGAGACCCAGTACTTC. Residues: CASSQEGTGALETQYF. The rearrangement uses TRBV4-2 and TRBJ2-5; 10 nucleotides align to TRBD1. CDR1 and CDR2 (germline): LGHNA, YNFKEQ. This CDR3 comprises 16 residues. Germline trimming cut 0 bases from V and 5 bases from J; bases unmatched to any gene: 6.